The T cell receptor beta chain under discussion was sequenced for a study of shared clonotypes between healthy human individuals. Study conclusions and caveats: On the whole, naive subsets had larger estimated richness than memory subsets had.

Generated by immunoSEQ multiplex PCR, the TCRdb table keeps only in-frame clones and is missing some. This table has some 2,000,000 clones, around 95% appearing once. Regarding this clone: The antigen remains unidentified.

The sample was naive CD4+ T cells sorted from blood. Specified subset: CD45RA+ positively selected. This TCR was recovered from a man between 18 and 35 years old in good health.

CDR3 region: CASSPNYGGRTDTQYF. The DNA of the CDR3 is TGTGCCAGTAGTCCTAATTATGGCGGGAGGACAGATACGCAGTATTTT. The V and J genes are TRBV19 and TRBJ2-3, with 8 bases identical to TRBD2. V shed 5 bases, J shed 3 bases, and the junction held 10 bases outside the gene matches. CDR1 is LNHDA, CDR2 SQIVND, per germline (reference sequence). This CDR3 region has 16 residues.